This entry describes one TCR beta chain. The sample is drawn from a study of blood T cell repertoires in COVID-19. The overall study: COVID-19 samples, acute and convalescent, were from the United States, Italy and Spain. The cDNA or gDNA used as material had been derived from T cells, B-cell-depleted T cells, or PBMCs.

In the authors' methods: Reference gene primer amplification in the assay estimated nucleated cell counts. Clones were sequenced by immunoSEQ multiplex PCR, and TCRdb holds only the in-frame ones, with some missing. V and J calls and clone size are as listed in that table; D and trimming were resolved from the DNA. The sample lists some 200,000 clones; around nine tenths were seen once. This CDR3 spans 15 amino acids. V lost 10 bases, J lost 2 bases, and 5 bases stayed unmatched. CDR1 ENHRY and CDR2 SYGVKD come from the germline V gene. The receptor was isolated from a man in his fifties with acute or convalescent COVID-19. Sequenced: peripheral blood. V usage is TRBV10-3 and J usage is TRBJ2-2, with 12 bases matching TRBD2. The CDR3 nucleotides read TGTGCCAGCATGACTAGCGGGGGTAACACCGGGGAGCTGTTTTTT. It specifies CASMTSGGNTGELFF.